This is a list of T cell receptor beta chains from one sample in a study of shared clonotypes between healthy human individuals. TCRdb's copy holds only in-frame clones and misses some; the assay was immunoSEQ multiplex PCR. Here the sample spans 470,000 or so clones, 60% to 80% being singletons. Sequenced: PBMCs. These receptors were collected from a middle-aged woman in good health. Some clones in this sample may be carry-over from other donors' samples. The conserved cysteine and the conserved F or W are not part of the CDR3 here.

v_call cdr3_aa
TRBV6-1 ASRSTGNTDTQY
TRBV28 ASSPGPVTDTQY
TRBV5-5 ASSLFNPGTGNQPQH
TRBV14 ATGTGPGNTIY
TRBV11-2 ASSLIGDEQY
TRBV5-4 ASSLGTSGYEQY
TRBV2 ASRGGGTTNTEAF
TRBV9 ASSDVAGAYNEQF
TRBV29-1 SVPRLAKQETQY
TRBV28 ASIGTRSAGELF
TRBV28 ASRGLAGGETQY
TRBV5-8 ASSWTGNPYGYT
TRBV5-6 ASSLLGEDSYGELF
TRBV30 AWSVLGNYGYT
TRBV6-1 ASSGAFAGQETQY
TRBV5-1 ASSLASGSQETQY
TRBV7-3 ASSPTSGSYNEQF
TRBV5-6 ASSLGLGGLYEQY
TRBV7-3 ASSSLAGGPYEQY
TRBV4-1 ASGTSGGTIYNEQF
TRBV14 ASRRQDPPYEQY
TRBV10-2 ASNPGQGALGS
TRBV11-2 ASSFDRGIGTDTQY
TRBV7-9 ASSLGTGGTGTQY
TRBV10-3 AISGQGVGQETQY
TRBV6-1 ASNPVVSGANVLT
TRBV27 ASSSFAGPGATEQY